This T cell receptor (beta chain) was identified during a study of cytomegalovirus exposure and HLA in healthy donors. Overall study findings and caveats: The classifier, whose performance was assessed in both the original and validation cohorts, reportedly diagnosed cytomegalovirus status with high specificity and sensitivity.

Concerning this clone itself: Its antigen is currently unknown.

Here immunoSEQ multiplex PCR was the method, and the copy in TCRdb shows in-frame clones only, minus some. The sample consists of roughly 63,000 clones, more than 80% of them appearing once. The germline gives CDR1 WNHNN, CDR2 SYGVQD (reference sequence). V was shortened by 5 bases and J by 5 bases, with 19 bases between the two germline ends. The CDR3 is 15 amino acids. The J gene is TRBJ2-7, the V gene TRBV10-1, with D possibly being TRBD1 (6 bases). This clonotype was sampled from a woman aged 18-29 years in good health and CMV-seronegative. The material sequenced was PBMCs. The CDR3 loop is CASSLLDRPPDEQYF. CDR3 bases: TGCGCCAGCAGTCTCTTAGACAGGCCTCCAGACGAGCAGTACTTC.